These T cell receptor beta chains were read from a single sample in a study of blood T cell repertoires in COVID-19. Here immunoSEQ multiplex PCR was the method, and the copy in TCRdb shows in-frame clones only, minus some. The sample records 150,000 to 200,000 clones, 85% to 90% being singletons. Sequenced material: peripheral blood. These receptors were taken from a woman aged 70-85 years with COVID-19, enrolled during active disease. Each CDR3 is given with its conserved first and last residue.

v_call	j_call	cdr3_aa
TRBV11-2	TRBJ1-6	CASSPGGNSPLHF
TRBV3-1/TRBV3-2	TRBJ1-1	CASSPWTGGTEAFF
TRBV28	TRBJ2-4	CASNGDSWPDGAKENIQYF
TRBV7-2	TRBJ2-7	CASSVGTSGIYEQYF
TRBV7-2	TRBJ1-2	CASSLDTGFSGYTF
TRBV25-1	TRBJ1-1	CASSISRGYTEAFF
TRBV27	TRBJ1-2	CASSWGTGPYGYTF
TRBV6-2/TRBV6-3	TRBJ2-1	CASSPHPTSGSYNEQFF
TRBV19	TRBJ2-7	CASTLGNGAYEQYF
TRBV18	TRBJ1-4	CASSSQGRTNEKLFF
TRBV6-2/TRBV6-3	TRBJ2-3	CASSYLGGLGDTQYF
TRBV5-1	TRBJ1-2	CASSTADNYGYTF
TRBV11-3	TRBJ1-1	CASSVSGEPNTEAFF
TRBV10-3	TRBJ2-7	CAISELHLTLYEQYF
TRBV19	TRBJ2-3	CASSPRDGTDTQYF
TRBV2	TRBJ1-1	CASREVSSEAFF
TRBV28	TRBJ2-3	CASSSPSSDTDTQYF
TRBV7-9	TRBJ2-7	CASSLGQGRGYEQYF
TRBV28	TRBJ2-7	CASSFLILGGVSF
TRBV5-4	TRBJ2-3	CASSDGHSTDTQYF
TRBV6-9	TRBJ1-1	CASTSMNTEAFF
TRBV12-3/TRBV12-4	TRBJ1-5	CATGQNNQPQHF
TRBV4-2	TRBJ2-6	CASSLFISGNPSGANVLTF
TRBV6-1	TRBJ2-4	CASSEQSRAHIQYF
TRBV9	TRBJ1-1	CASSLIGEGGTEAFF
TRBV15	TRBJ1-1	CATSREQLSTEAFF
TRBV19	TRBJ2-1	CASSMSASGFHNEQFF
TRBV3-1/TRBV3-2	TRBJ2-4	CASSQEQVVYF
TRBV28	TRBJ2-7	CASSITGIDYEQYF
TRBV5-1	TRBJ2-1	CASTLQGARANNEQFF
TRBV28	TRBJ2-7	CASSRPPGQDIYEQYF
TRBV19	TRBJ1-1	CASSIYRLNTEAFF
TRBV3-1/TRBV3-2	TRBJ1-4	CASSRGRGEKLFF
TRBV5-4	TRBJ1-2	CASSLGQGLIYGYTF
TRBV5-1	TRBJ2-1	CASSVGLAGTNEQFF
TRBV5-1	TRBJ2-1	CASTRSLLSSGNEQFF
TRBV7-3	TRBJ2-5	CASSLTSGSETQYF
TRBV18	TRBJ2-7	CASSPSEGGEQYF
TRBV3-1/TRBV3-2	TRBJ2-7	CASSPGRDRGYEQYF
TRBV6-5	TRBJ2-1	CASSTSGAYNEQFF
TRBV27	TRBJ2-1	CASSPFGTSGYNEQFF
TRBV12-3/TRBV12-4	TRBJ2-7	CASKTGANEQYF
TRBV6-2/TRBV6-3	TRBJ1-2	CASSLTVYGYTF
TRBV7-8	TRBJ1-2	CASSLETANYGYTF
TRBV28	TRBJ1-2	CASSFGQVYGYTF
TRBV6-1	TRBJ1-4	CASGKTDEKLFF
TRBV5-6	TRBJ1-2	CASSLGRRKTYGYTF
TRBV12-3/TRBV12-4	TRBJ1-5	CASRRGQYQPQHF
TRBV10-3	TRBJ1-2	CAISELRDRNYGYTF
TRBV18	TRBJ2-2	CASSPFRQINTGELFF
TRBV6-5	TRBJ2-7	CASSRGRVSYEQYF